What follows are 21 T cell receptor beta chains derived from one specimen sequenced in a study of T cell responses to AZD1222 COVID-19 vaccine. Clones were read by immunoSEQ multiplex PCR, and TCRdb kept only the in-frame ones, dropping some. The sample lists 150,000 or so clones, 80% to 90% occurring once. This sample comprised peripheral blood, obtained on day 0 of AZD1222 vaccination. The receptor set was obtained from an adult in good health.

The V call is TRBV10-3, the J call TRBJ1-2, with 7 positions matching TRBD1. Germline V gene sequence: CDR1 ENHRY, CDR2 SYGVKD. Trimming removed 3 bases from V and 8 bases from J; junction bases left unmatched: 6. The CDR3 runs to 13 residues. CDR3 loop: CAISDPKGQGYTF. Written as DNA, the CDR3 is TGTGCCATCAGTGACCCGAAGGGACAGGGCTACACCTTC.

The CDR3 loop reads CASSESRTQDTQYF. The DNA of the CDR3 is TGTGCCAGCAGCGAAAGCCGGACCCAAGATACGCAGTATTTT. The J gene is TRBJ2-3, the V gene TRBV7-2; D ambiguous. CDR1 SGHTA and CDR2 FQGNSA come from the germline V gene. The CDR3 sequence is 14 residues long. Between the trimmed V and J ends, which lost 5 bases and 5 bases, there was a span of 14 bases.

V gene TRBV9 combines with J gene TRBJ2-3; D is ambiguous. The germline CDR1 and CDR2 sequences are SGDLS and YYNGEE. The V end was cut by 5 bases, the J end by 1 base, with 5 bases between. The CDR3 contains 12 residues. The CDR3 is CASRDGTDTQYF. The CDR3 bases are TGTGCCAGCAGAGACGGCACAGATACGCAGTATTTT.

V and J are TRBV7-2 and TRBJ1-2, with 10 positions matching TRBD1. There are 16 residues in the CDR3. The trim removed 5 bases at V and 0 bases at J, leaving 6 bases unmatched. Germline V gene lookup returns CDR1 SGHTA and CDR2 FQGNSA. The CDR3 loop is CASSAGTGASNYGYTF. The CDR3 coding sequence is TGTGCCAGCAGCGCCGGGACAGGGGCTTCTAACTATGGCTACACCTTC. The variable domain in full, completed from reference TRBV7-2 and TRBJ1-2, reads GAGVSQSPSNKVTEKGKDVELRCDPISGHTALYWYRQSLGQGLEFLIYFQGNSAPDKSGLPSDRFSAERTGGSVSTLTIQRTQQEDSAVYLCASSAGTGASNYGYTFGSGTRLTVV.

The V call is TRBV7-2, the J call TRBJ2-7, with D hard to call. Trimming shortened V by 1 base and J by 2 bases, and 9 bases separated the two germline ends. Germline V gene data show CDR1 as SGHTA and CDR2 as FQGNSA. The CDR3 totals 14 residues. CDR3 DNA sequence: TGTGCCAGCAGCTTAGTGGGCCGCACCTACGAGCAGTACTTC. This codes for CASSLVGRTYEQYF.

The chain carries TRBV18 and TRBJ2-3; 15 bases align to TRBD2. CDR3 length equals 15 residues. Germline values: CDR1 KGHSH, CDR2 LQKENI. With V trimmed by 5 bases and J by 3 bases, 0 bases remained unmatched. The CDR3 protein is CASSGLAGGTDTQYF. CDR3 in DNA: TGTGCCAGCTCAGGACTAGCGGGAGGGACAGATACGCAGTATTTT.

The rearrangement uses TRBV6-1 and TRBJ1-5; 11 bases fit TRBD1. Germline V gives CDR1 MNHNS, CDR2 SASEGT. V dropped 3 bases and J dropped 4; count of bases not matched to a gene: 2. This CDR3 is 15 amino acids long. CDR3 DNA sequence: TGTGCCAGCAGTGACCGGGACAGGGGGAATCAGCCCCAGCATTTT. Translation: CASSDRDRGNQPQHF.

The chain links TRBV19 to TRBJ1-5; possibly TRBD1 for D (5 bases). Trimming left V 3 bases short and J 2 bases short, with 11 bases between. Germline V gene lookup returns CDR1 LNHDA and CDR2 SQIVND (reference sequence). CDR3 length equals 15 residues. CDR3 sequence reads: CASSIRQGGNQPQHF. In DNA, the CDR3 is TGTGCCAGTAGTATCAGGCAGGGCGGCAATCAGCCCCAGCATTTT.

The chain carries TRBV9 and TRBJ1-4; TRBD1 matches 8 bases. CDR1 SGDLS and CDR2 YYNGEE come from the germline V gene. The CDR3 length is 13 residues. Trimming took 3 bases from V and 7 from J; bases not matched to a gene: 2. CDR3 protein: CASSATGVEKLFF. The DNA of the CDR3 is TGTGCCAGCAGCGCGACAGGGGTTGAAAAACTGTTTTTT.

In its sample, this clone was seen a few times. This chain joins TRBV5-8 and TRBJ1-3, with 7 nucleotides matching TRBD1. CDR1 and CDR2 (germline): SGHTS, YDEGEE. The junction had 9 bases not matched to a gene; V was cut back by 1 base and J by 2 bases. The CDR3 covers 17 residues. The CDR3 sequence is CASSLIGRGVTGNTIYF. In nucleotides, the CDR3 is TGTGCCAGCAGCTTGATCGGCAGGGGGGTGACTGGAAACACCATATATTTT. Variable domain in full (rest from reference TRBV5-8 and TRBJ1-3): EAGVTQSPTHLIKTRGQQATLRCSPISGHTSVYWYQQALGLGLQFLLWYDEGEERNRGNFPPRFSGRQFPNYSSELNVNALELEDSALYLCASSLIGRGVTGNTIYFGEGSWLTVV.

This rearrangement joins TRBV5-4 to TRBJ1-5; D remains unclear. Germline values: CDR1 SGHNT, CDR2 YYREEE (reference sequence). The CDR3 has 12 amino acids. V was trimmed by 0 bases and J by 6 bases, leaving 4 bases between them. Here the CDR3 reads CASSLDRQPQHF. CDR3 nucleotides: TGTGCCAGCAGCTTGGATCGTCAGCCCCAGCATTTT.

The V call is TRBV18, the J call TRBJ1-4, with 10 bases identical to TRBD1. J was trimmed by 8 bases and V by 5 bases; bases with no gene match: 5. The CDR3 consists of 14 residues. CDR1 is KGHSH and CDR2 is LQKENI in the germline V gene. CDR3 loop: CASSRQGAKEKLFF. CDR3 nucleotides: TGTGCCAGCTCAAGACAGGGGGCGAAGGAAAAACTGTTTTTT.

The chain uses TRBV30 and TRBJ1-5; D gene uncertain. Germline V gene lookup returns CDR1 GTSNPN and CDR2 SVGIG (reference sequence). V lost 2 bases, J lost 0 bases, and 11 bases lay in between. The CDR3 spans 15 residues. CDR3 sequence: CAWSSTGYSNQPQHF. CDR3 coding DNA: TGTGCCTGGAGTAGTACGGGGTATAGCAATCAGCCCCAGCATTTT.

Of note for this clone: This same CDR3 is encoded by further DNA sequences in the sample. J is TRBJ1-1 and V is TRBV4-1; no firm D call. Germline CDR1 is MGHRA and CDR2 is YSYEKL. This CDR3 comprises 14 residues. Trimming removed 0 bases at V and 1 base at J, with 6 bases between. The CDR3, as DNA: TGCGCCAGCAGCCAAGATCGATCGAACACTGAAGCTTTCTTT. This sequence encodes CASSQDRSNTEAFF.

The chain links TRBV6-2 or TRBV6-3 to TRBJ2-1; possibly TRBD2 for D (5 bases). The CDR3 loop spans 17 amino acids. From germline, CDR1 is MNHEY and CDR2 SVGEGT. The ends were cut back, 4 bases at V and 15 bases at J, with 31 bases in the middle. The CDR3 loop is CASSSQLQRRRTVAGFF. Here the CDR3 DNA reads TGTGCCAGCAGTTCCCAACTCCAAAGGCGCCGGACCGTTGCGGGGTTCTTC.

The V call is TRBV19, the J call TRBJ1-1; D call uncertain. The CDR3 is 15 amino acids. V lost 9 bases to trimming and J lost 0 bases, with 17 bases between them. Germline values: CDR1 LNHDA, CDR2 SQIVND (reference sequence). The CDR3 bases are TGTGCCAGCCTCGGAGGACGCTCCCTGAACACTGAAGCTTTCTTT. Amino acid sequence: CASLGGRSLNTEAFF.

The gene calls are TRBV7-2 and TRBJ2-1; 13 bases align to TRBD2. This CDR3 has 15 residues. The V gene end was trimmed by 5 bases and the J gene end by 9 bases; junction bases not matched to a gene: 7. Germline CDR1 SGHTA, CDR2 FQGNSA. The CDR3 DNA is TGTGCCAGCAGCCCAAGGGGGACTAGCGGGACTGAGCAGTTCTTC. Translation gives CASSPRGTSGTEQFF.

V usage is TRBV7-2 and J usage is TRBJ2-1, with no clear D. CDR1 and CDR2 (germline): SGHTA, FQGNSA. V lost 2 bases and J 6 bases, leaving 17 bases between the germline ends. The CDR3 covers 16 residues. CDR3 protein: CASSLWSRARGNEQFF. The CDR3 DNA reads as TGTGCCAGCAGCTTATGGAGTCGGGCCCGTGGCAATGAGCAGTTCTTC. The complete variable domain, with remaining parts taken from reference TRBV7-2 and TRBJ2-1, reads GAGVSQSPSNKVTEKGKDVELRCDPISGHTALYWYRQSLGQGLEFLIYFQGNSAPDKSGLPSDRFSAERTGGSVSTLTIQRTQQEDSAVYLCASSLWSRARGNEQFFGPGTRLTVL.

V gene TRBV28 combines with J gene TRBJ1-4; maybe TRBD1 (5 bases). CDR1 and CDR2 (germline): MDHEN, SYDVKM. Trimming cost V 5 bases and J 8 bases, with 18 bases left between them. There are 15 residues in the CDR3. CDR3 region: CASSPQGVLLEKLFF. CDR3 nucleotides: TGTGCCAGCAGTCCGCAAGGGGTCCTTCTAGAAAAACTGTTTTTT.

The gene calls are TRBV11-3 and TRBJ2-7, with no clear D. Per germline, CDR1 SGHNT and CDR2 YENEEA. The CDR3 length is 12 residues. Between the trimmed V and J ends, which lost 1 base and 3 bases, there was a span of 4 bases. CDR3 nucleotide sequence: TGTGCCAGCAGCTTAGTCATCTACGAGCAGTACTTC. Encoded protein: CASSLVIYEQYF.

V and J are TRBV7-6 and TRBJ1-1; D perhaps matches TRBD1 (6 bases). Germline V gene lookup returns CDR1 SGHVS and CDR2 FNYEAQ. This CDR3 is 12 amino acids long. V was cut by 6 bases and J by 1 base, with 6 bases left in between. The DNA of the CDR3 is TGTGCCAGCAGGGGACAGAACACTGAAGCTTTCTTT. The encoded protein is CASRGQNTEAFF.